This passage covers 19 T cell receptor beta chains from one sample sequenced in a study of human CD8 memory T cell subsets. Construction of TCR beta libraries was accomplished by means of UMI-labeled 5' RACE. TCRdb re-called the 5' RACE reads and catalogs CDR3 proteins one per entry, DNA excluded. Recorded for this sample: roughly 10,000 distinct CDR3 sequences. Source material: CD8+ stem-like memory T cells (TSCM and TCM) sorted from PBMCs. Subset in this sample: stem-like memory CD8 T cells (TSTEM), CCR7+ PD-1- TIGIT-. Source of these receptors: a human donor in good health.

The rearrangement links TRBV4-1 to TRBJ2-7; TCRdb indicates TRBD1, and absent DNA this call remains unverified. Germline V gives CDR1 MGHRA, CDR2 YSYEKL. The CDR3 covers 14 residues. CDR3 protein: CASSFRDRTYEQYF.

CDR3 protein: CAGRDRDGTDTQYF. The rearrangement joins TRBV28 to TRBJ2-3. This CDR3 has 14 amino acids. Germline V gives CDR1 MDHEN, CDR2 SYDVKM.

According to its frequency, this clonotype is medium-sized. CDR3 protein: CASSYSRPVLANTGELFF. The chain uses TRBV6-5 and TRBJ2-2. From germline, CDR1 is MNHEY and CDR2 SVGAGI. The CDR3 has 18 residues.

This chain joins TRBV14 and TRBJ2-3. The CDR3 has 15 amino acids. Germline CDR1 SGHDN, CDR2 FVKESK. The CDR3 region is CASSNDWADTDTQYF.

The rearrangement uses TRBV5-6 and TRBJ2-2; no DNA is available, so the TRBD1 call from TCRdb remains unchecked. The germline V gene has CDR1 SGHDT and CDR2 YYEEEE. The CDR3 is 14 amino acids. The CDR3 sequence: CASEGTPNTGELFF.

The CDR3 loop reads CSVELGGSYNEQFF. The genes are TRBV29-1 and TRBJ2-1; TCRdb gives TRBD2 as the D gene, but with no DNA this cannot be confirmed. The germline V gene encodes CDR1 SQVTM and CDR2 ANQGSEA. The CDR3 has 14 residues.

This sequence joins TRBV6-2 or TRBV6-3 and TRBJ1-1. Germline CDR1 is MNHEY and CDR2 is SVGEGT. CDR3 length: 12 residues. CDR3 residues: CASSYSRTEAFF.

The rearrangement links TRBV5-1 to TRBJ2-1; the TRBD1 assignment by TCRdb is unverifiable without DNA. CDR3 length: 17 residues. Per the germline V gene, CDR1 is SGHRS and CDR2 is YFSETQ. CDR3 sequence reads: CASSLTGTGTWSNEQFF.

V and J are TRBV7-2 and TRBJ2-3; the TRBD1 assignment by TCRdb is unverifiable without DNA. Germline V lookup: CDR1 SGHTA, CDR2 FQGNSA. The CDR3 has 18 residues. Here the CDR3 reads CASSLTTGTPDLPDTQYF.

The chain carries TRBV13 and TRBJ1-2; TCRdb's D call of TRBD1 is untestable without DNA. This CDR3 has 14 residues. CDR1 and CDR2 (germline): PRHDT, FYEKMQ (reference sequence). The CDR3 loop reads CASSLGTGDYGYTF.

The J gene is TRBJ2-1, the V gene TRBV20-1; as DNA is missing, the TRBD2 call by TCRdb cannot be tested. This CDR3 region has 13 residues. CDR1 and CDR2 from the germline V gene are DFQATT and SNEGSKA (reference sequence). The CDR3 sequence: CSATLGPIDEQFF.

The chain recombines TRBV7-8 with TRBJ1-5. This CDR3 contains 15 residues. Germline-derived CDR1 and CDR2 are SGHVS and FQNEAQ. The CDR3 here is CASSLGTIGGQPQHF.

CDR3 amino acids: CASSLGAGEGNEQFF. J is TRBJ2-1 and V is TRBV11-2; lacking DNA, the TRBD2 call made by TCRdb goes unchecked. This CDR3 is built from 15 residues. In germline, CDR1 is SGHAT, CDR2 FQNNGV.

The chain joins TRBV7-9 to TRBJ1-1; TCRdb proposes TRBD1, but this gene call is untestable without DNA. The CDR3 has 15 amino acids. Germline V lookup: CDR1 SEHNR, CDR2 FQNEAQ (reference sequence). This chain's CDR3 is CASSLLAGVNTEAFF.

V gene TRBV15 combines with J gene TRBJ2-5; TCRdb lists TRBD2, though no DNA is available to test this call. CDR1 LNHNV and CDR2 YYDKDF come from the germline V gene (reference sequence). The CDR3 is made up of 16 amino acids. The chain's CDR3 is CATSSGLAGELETQYF.

The chain carries TRBV3-1 and TRBJ1-3. The germline CDR1 and CDR2 sequences are LGHDT and YNNKEL (reference sequence). The CDR3 length is 16 residues. CDR3 protein: CASSQDLPNSGNTIYF.

The genes are TRBV5-6 and TRBJ1-4. This CDR3 is 14 amino acids long. Germline V gives CDR1 SGHDT, CDR2 YYEEEE. The CDR3 reads CASSLLSTNEKLFF.

The V gene is TRBV5-1, the J gene TRBJ2-1; TCRdb's D call of TRBD1 is untestable without DNA. CDR1 and CDR2 from the germline V gene are SGHRS and YFSETQ. The CDR3 covers 15 residues. The CDR3 region is CASSSGTPPDNEQFF.

V gene TRBV7-6 combines with J gene TRBJ1-5; TCRdb designates TRBD1, a call that cannot be tested without DNA. CDR3 size: 14 residues. Per the germline V gene, CDR1 is SGHVS and CDR2 is FNYEAQ. The CDR3 region is CASSLGQYNQPQHF.